Below, 8 T cell receptor beta chains from the same sample are listed, as sequenced in a study of T cells after yellow fever vaccination. MiXCR was run by TCRdb on the 5' RACE reads, yielding one entry per CDR3 protein. Here the sample spans hundreds of thousands of distinct CDR3 sequences, about 9.5% being singletons. This material consisted of PBMCs, taken on the day of the first yellow fever vaccination. The source of these receptors is a man younger than 35 who received the YFV17D yellow fever vaccine.

The chain employs TRBV20-1 and TRBJ2-7, with 9 positions matching TRBD1. V dropped 2 bases and J dropped 7; count of bases not matched to a gene: 9. This CDR3 is built from 14 residues. Germline V gives CDR1 DFQATT, CDR2 SNEGSKA (reference sequence). The CDR3 DNA reads as TGCAGTGCTAGACTTCGGACAGGGGACTGGGAGCAGTACTTC. Translating it yields CSARLRTGDWEQYF.

The rearrangement uses TRBV19 and TRBJ2-3; 9 bases are a match to TRBD2. The germline gives CDR1 LNHDA, CDR2 SQIVND (reference sequence). The CDR3 is 16 residues long. V gave up 3 bases and J gave up 2 bases; unmatched junction bases: 6. The CDR3 DNA is TGTGCCAGTAGTATTCGACTAGCGGCCTACACAGATACGCAGTATTTT. Its translation is CASSIRLAAYTDTQYF.

This clonotype came up a few times. This chain links TRBV6-1 with TRBJ2-5; D remains ambiguous. The germline V gene encodes CDR1 MNHNS and CDR2 SASEGT. V shed 5 bases and J shed 8 bases, with 21 bases lying between them. The CDR3 has 15 residues. CDR3 region: CASSTPTDLTYTQYF. DNA for the CDR3: TGTGCCAGCAGTACCCCGACGGACCTGACCTATACCCAGTACTTC.

This clonotype was found a few times. The genes are TRBV5-1 and TRBJ1-6, with TRBD1 identical over 8 bases. Germline assignment: CDR1 SGHRS and CDR2 YFSETQ. CDR3 length: 15 amino acids. The trim removed 4 bases at V and 8 bases at J, leaving 8 bases unmatched. The CDR3 DNA sequence: TGCGCCAGCAGCCGGTTAGGACAGGGCGATTCACCCCTCCACTTT. This codes for CASSRLGQGDSPLHF. The full variable domain, rest sourced from reference TRBV5-1 and TRBJ1-6, is KAGVTQTPRYLIKTRGQQVTLSCSPISGHRSVSWYQQTPGQGLQFLFEYFSETQRNKGNFPGRFSGRQFSNSRSEMNVSTLELGDSALYLCASSRLGQGDSPLHFGNGTRLTVT.

This clonotype was found many times. This rearrangement joins TRBV6-1 to TRBJ2-3, with 8 nucleotides matching TRBD2. Germline trimming cut 6 bases from V and 3 bases from J; bases unmatched to any gene: 5. The CDR3 sequence is 14 residues long. From germline, CDR1 is MNHNS and CDR2 SASEGT. CDR3: CASRIAGSTDTQYF. CDR3 sequence (DNA): TGTGCCAGCAGGATAGCGGGGAGTACAGATACGCAGTATTTT.

This clonotype came up many times. The chain carries TRBV5-1 and TRBJ1-3; D possibly corresponds to TRBD1 (5 bases). CDR1 and CDR2 (germline): SGHRS, YFSETQ. V lost 0 bases and J lost 2, with 9 bases in between. The CDR3 has 15 residues. For the CDR3, the DNA is TGCGCCAGCAGCTTGGAGGGGAGCCCTGGAAACACCATATATTTT. Its translation is CASSLEGSPGNTIYF. The entire variable domain, with the rest obtained from reference TRBV5-1 and TRBJ1-3, is as follows: KAGVTQTPRYLIKTRGQQVTLSCSPISGHRSVSWYQQTPGQGLQFLFEYFSETQRNKGNFPGRFSGRQFSNSRSEMNVSTLELGDSALYLCASSLEGSPGNTIYFGEGSWLTVV.

This clonotype was detected only a few times. The chain links TRBV5-6 to TRBJ1-1; a weak D match, TRBD1 (6 bases). With 5 bases removed from V and 7 bases from J, the gap between germline ends came to 21 bases. Germline CDR1 reads SGHDT; CDR2 reads YYEEEE. The CDR3 has 15 residues. CDR3 nucleotide sequence: TGTGCCAGCAGTTTTGATTATGACAGGAAAAATGAAGCTTTCTTT. Its protein product is CASSFDYDRKNEAFF.

The chain links TRBV7-2 to TRBJ2-5; D call uncertain. The CDR3 loop spans 14 amino acids. The germline CDR1 and CDR2 sequences are SGHTA and FQGNSA. V lost 5 bases to trimming and J lost 0 bases, with 10 bases between them. Written as DNA, the CDR3 is TGTGCCAGCAGCAAGAACGGCTACCAAGAGACCCAGTACTTC. The encoded protein is CASSKNGYQETQYF.